Listed below are T cell receptor beta chains from one sample, sequenced in a study of neoadjuvant anti-PD-1 for oral cavity cancer. The protocol was immunoSEQ multiplex PCR, while the TCRdb copy is restricted to in-frame clones and leaves out a portion. This table holds over 80,000 clones, under 90% found once. The sample in question was PBMCs, obtained before nivolumab (anti-PD-1) treatment. The origin of the receptors is a person aged 40 to 85 with oral cavity squamous cell carcinoma. CDR3s include the opening cysteine and the closing phenylalanine or tryptophan. Fields, in order: V gene, clone size, J gene, D gene, CDR3 DNA, CDR3 protein. A D gene is named only where the DNA matches it firmly. Expanded clones get a size class; other rows say once, few or many, or leave the size out.

TRBV7-3	once	TRBJ2-1	-	TGTGCCAGCAGTTCCACCCCCGGAGTATCACATGAGCAGTTCTTC	CASSSTPGVSHEQFF
TRBV10-3	-	TRBJ2-7	-	TGTGCCATCAGCCGACAGGCCACCGTTTCCTACGAGCAGTACTTC	CAISRQATVSYEQYF
TRBV7-7	-	TRBJ2-5	TRBD2	TGTGCTAGCAGCTCAGGACTAGCGGGAGTGGGACAAGAGACCCAGTACTTC	CASSSGLAGVGQETQYF
TRBV15	-	TRBJ2-5	TRBD1	TGTGCCACCAGCAGCGACAGGGGAAGGGAGACCCAGTACTTC	CATSSDRGRETQYF
TRBV5-1	few	TRBJ1-3	-	TGCGCCAGCAGCTTGGTTGGGTCCGTCGGTGGAAACACCATATATTTT	CASSLVGSVGGNTIYF
TRBV15	-	TRBJ1-5	-	TGTGCCACCAGCAGAGATCTGGGGCAGACAAATCAGCCCCAGCATTTT	CATSRDLGQTNQPQHF
TRBV11-2	-	TRBJ2-3	-	TGTGCCAGCAGCTTTGAACCGCCGGGGGCTCTGAATACGCAGTATTTT	CASSFEPPGALNTQYF
TRBV10-3	-	TRBJ2-5	TRBD1	TGTGCCATCAGCCTTCGACAGGGACAAGAGACCCAGTACTTC	CAISLRQGQETQYF
TRBV28	-	TRBJ2-1	TRBD1	TGTGCCAGCAGTTTATCAAGGACAGGGGGGTACAATGAGCAGTTCTTC	CASSLSRTGGYNEQFF
TRBV5-1	once	TRBJ2-1	TRBD1	TGCGCCAGCAGCTTGGCATCGGCAGGGGGCTTCTATGAGCAGTTCTTC	CASSLASAGGFYEQFF
TRBV28	-	TRBJ1-1	-	TGTGCCAGCAACGGTCTGAACACTGAAGCTTTCTTT	CASNGLNTEAFF
TRBV5-6	-	TRBJ1-2	-	TGTGCCAGCAGCTCACAGGGAAATTACTATGGCTACACCTTC	CASSSQGNYYGYTF
TRBV10-3	-	TRBJ1-1	-	TGTGCCATCAGTGCGGGGTATACGAACACTGAAGCTTTCTTT	CAISAGYTNTEAFF
TRBV14	-	TRBJ2-7	-	TGTGCCAGCAGCCAAGATCATCGAGGGCGCTCCTTCTCCTACGAGCAGTACTTC	CASSQDHRGRSFSYEQYF
TRBV6-5	-	TRBJ2-7	-	TGTGCCAGCAGTTCGGGACTGACTTGGGAGCAGTACTTC	CASSSGLTWEQYF
TRBV9	-	TRBJ2-7	TRBD1	TGTGCCAGCAGCGGGTCCGGGACAGGGGGGAACGAGCAGTACTTC	CASSGSGTGGNEQYF
TRBV7-6	-	TRBJ2-2	TRBD1	TGTGCCAGCAGCTTTCAACTCGGACAGGGTTCCGGGGAGCTGTTTTTT	CASSFQLGQGSGELFF
TRBV4-1	-	TRBJ1-5	TRBD1	TGCGCCAGCAGCCAAGTCCCGCAGGGGGAGCATCAGCCCCAGCATTTT	CASSQVPQGEHQPQHF
TRBV7-8	-	TRBJ1-1	-	TGTGCCAGCAGTCAACTCACCTCCGGGCCGAACACTGAAGCTTTCTTT	CASSQLTSGPNTEAFF
TRBV6-6	-	TRBJ2-5	TRBD1	TGTGCCAGCAGCCGCGGACAGGCCGTCCAAGAGACCCAGTACTTC	CASSRGQAVQETQYF
TRBV6-5	once	TRBJ2-7	-	TGTGCCAGCAGTTACTCGAGCGCAGGCTACGAGCAGTACTTC	CASSYSSAGYEQYF
TRBV5-6	-	TRBJ1-5	TRBD1	TGTGCCAGCAGCTTCCAAAACGAGGACAGGTTTAAGCCCCAGCATTTT	CASSFQNEDRFKPQHF
TRBV30	-	TRBJ2-7	-	TGTGCCTGGAGTAATGTAGTCCCCCGCTCCTACGAGCAGTACTTC	CAWSNVVPRSYEQYF
TRBV2	-	TRBJ2-7	TRBD2	TGTGCCAGCAGTGGACTAGCGGGAGTTAGCTACGAGCAGTACTTC	CASSGLAGVSYEQYF
TRBV10-3	-	TRBJ2-2	TRBD1	TGTGCCATCAGGTCCGGGACAGGGATCGACACCGGGGAGCTGTTTTTT	CAIRSGTGIDTGELFF
TRBV27	once	TRBJ1-5	-	TGTGCCAGCAGTTTAAAGTTGGGGAATCAGCCCCAGCATTTT	CASSLKLGNQPQHF
TRBV2	-	TRBJ2-7	-	TGTGCCAGCAGTGAAGCGCGCAGGGGTCATACCTACGAGCAGTACTTC	CASSEARRGHTYEQYF